One T cell receptor (beta chain) is described in this entry. The germline gives CDR1 SEHNR, CDR2 FQNEAQ (reference sequence). V shed 8 bases and J shed 3 bases, with 8 bases lying between them. The CDR3 has 12 amino acids. This sample is drawn from a study of T cells in Graves' hyperthyroidism and ophthalmopathy. Researchers amplified the TCR beta CDR3 regions from RNA transcripts. HTBI primers were employed in a first-round RT-PCR of the TCR CDR3. TCRdb analysed the multiplex PCR reads with MiXCR anew, one entry per CDR3 protein. This sample carries tens of thousands of distinct CDR3 sequences, 52% of them seen once, and the ten largest clones take about 25%.

This sequence was found in a woman aged 40-49 years with Graves' ophthalmopathy. Sample: blood. The J gene is TRBJ2-1, the V gene TRBV7-9; no firm D call. This CDR3 is CASAAIYNEQFF. The CDR3 nucleotides read TGTGCCAGCGCCGCAATCTACAATGAGCAGTTCTTC.